The sample holds many counts of the clone carrying this T cell receptor beta chain. What it binds is not known. RNA transcripts provided the source from which TCR beta CDR3 regions were amplified. The TCR CDR3 first-round RT-PCR relied on the HTBI primer set. TCRdb itself ran the multiplex PCR reads through MiXCR, one entry per CDR3 protein. Here the sample spans approximately 400,000 distinct CDR3 sequences, roughly 15% being singletons. V was clipped by 5 bases and J by 4 bases; unmatched bases: 9. Germline assignment: CDR1 SEHNR and CDR2 FQNEAQ (reference sequence). The CDR3 has 16 amino acids. The data belong to a study of T cells in Graves' hyperthyroidism and ophthalmopathy. Broader study findings: Ophthalmopathy stood apart from stable hyperthyroidism in a 13 V-J model.

The TCR was taken from a woman in her twenties or thirties with Graves' ophthalmopathy. Input material: blood. V is TRBV7-9 and J is TRBJ2-1; 9 bases map to TRBD1. The chain's CDR3 is CASSQVGTGRYNEQFF. The DNA for the CDR3 is TGTGCCAGCAGCCAAGTGGGGACAGGGAGGTACAATGAGCAGTTCTTC.